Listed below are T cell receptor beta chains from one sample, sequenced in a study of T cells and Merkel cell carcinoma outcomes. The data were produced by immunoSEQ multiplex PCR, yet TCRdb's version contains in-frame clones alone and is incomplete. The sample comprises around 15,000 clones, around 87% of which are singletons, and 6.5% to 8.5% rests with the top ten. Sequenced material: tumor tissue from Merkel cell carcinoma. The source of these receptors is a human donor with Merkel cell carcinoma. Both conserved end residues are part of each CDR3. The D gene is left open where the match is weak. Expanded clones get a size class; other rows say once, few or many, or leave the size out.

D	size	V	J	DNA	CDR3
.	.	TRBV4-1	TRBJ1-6	TGCGCCAGCAGCCAGCAAGAGGGATTGATTAATTCACCCCTCCACTTT	CASSQQEGLINSPLHF
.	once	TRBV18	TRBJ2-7	TGTGCCAGCTCACCACCTGGACGGGCCGATACCTACGAGCAGTACTTC	CASSPPGRADTYEQYF
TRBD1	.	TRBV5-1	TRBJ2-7	TGCGCCAGCAGCCTGGGGACAGCCTTCTACGAGCAGTACTTC	CASSLGTAFYEQYF
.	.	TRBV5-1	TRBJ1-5	TGCGCCAGCAGCCTCGACAGTTTTAGCAATCAGCCCCAGCATTTT	CASSLDSFSNQPQHF
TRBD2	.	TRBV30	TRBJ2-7	TGTGCCTGGAAAGGCCTAGGGCTAGCGGATTACGAGCAGTACTTC	CAWKGLGLADYEQYF
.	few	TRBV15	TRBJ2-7	TGTGCCACCAGCCTCGGGGATTTGATCCTTTACGAGCAGTACTTC	CATSLGDLILYEQYF
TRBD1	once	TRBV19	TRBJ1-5	TGTGCCAGTAGTAATCCGGGACAGGGAGGTTTGGGGAATCAGCCCCAGCATTTT	CASSNPGQGGLGNQPQHF
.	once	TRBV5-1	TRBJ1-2	TGCGCCAGCAGCACCCAGCCCGGGACCAGCTATGGCTACACCTTC	CASSTQPGTSYGYTF
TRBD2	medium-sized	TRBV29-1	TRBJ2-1	TGCAGCGTATCGTCTAGCGGGAACAATGAGCAGTTCTTC	CSVSSSGNNEQFF
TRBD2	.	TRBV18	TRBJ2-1	TGTGCCAGCTCACCCCATCTAGCGGGAGAGAGGTACAATGAGCAGTTCTTC	CASSPHLAGERYNEQFF
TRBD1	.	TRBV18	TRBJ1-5	TGTGCCAGCTCACCCAACAGGGGTCGGAATCAGCCCCAGCATTTT	CASSPNRGRNQPQHF
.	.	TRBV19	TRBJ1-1	TGTGCCAGTAGTATCATCGGGGACACTGAAGCTTTCTTT	CASSIIGDTEAFF
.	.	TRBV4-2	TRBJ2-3	TGTGCCAGCAGCCAAGGTGGGGGGCGGACAGATACGCAGTATTTT	CASSQGGGRTDTQYF
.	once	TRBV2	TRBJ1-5	TGTGCCAGCAGCCCGACACTTAGCAATCAGCCCCAGCATTTT	CASSPTLSNQPQHF
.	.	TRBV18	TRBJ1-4	TGTGCCAGCTCACCAACTAGCGGAGATCTTCGGTTTTTT	CASSPTSGDLRFF
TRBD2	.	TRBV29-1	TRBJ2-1	TGCAGCGGGGTAGCGGGATTATACAATGAGCAGTTCTTC	CSGVAGLYNEQFF
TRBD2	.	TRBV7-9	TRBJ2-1	TGTGCCAGCAGCTTGAGCGGGGACTACTACAATGAGCAGTTCTTC	CASSLSGDYYNEQFF
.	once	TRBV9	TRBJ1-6	TGTGCCAGCAGCCCGAGGGGTTCAGCCCGGGGACCCCTCCACTTT	CASSPRGSARGPLHF
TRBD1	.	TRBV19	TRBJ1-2	TGTGCCAGTTTCAGACAGGGGGAAGCTAACTATGGCTACACCTTC	CASFRQGEANYGYTF
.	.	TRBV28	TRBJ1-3	TGTGCCAGCAGTTTACAGGGGTCCTCTGGAAACACCATATATTTT	CASSLQGSSGNTIYF
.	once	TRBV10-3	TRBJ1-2	TGTGCCATCCGGGACCCCGAGGGCGGCTACACCTTC	CAIRDPEGGYTF
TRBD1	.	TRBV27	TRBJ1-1	TGTGCCAGCAGTTTTATCAGGGGGGACACTGAAGCTTTCTTT	CASSFIRGDTEAFF
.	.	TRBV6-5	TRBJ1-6	TGTGCCAGCAGTTTGAAAACCAATTCACCCCTCCACTTT	CASSLKTNSPLHF
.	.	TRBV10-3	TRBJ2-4	TGTGCCATAGGGGGGGGGAACATTCAGTACTTC	CAIGGGNIQYF
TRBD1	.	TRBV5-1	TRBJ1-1	TGCGCCAGCAGCGGAGGGACAGGGGGCGAAGCTTTCTTT	CASSGGTGGEAFF
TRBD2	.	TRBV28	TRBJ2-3	TGTGCCAGCAGTTTGGGGGCGGGAGGGTACGATACGCAGTATTTT	CASSLGAGGYDTQYF
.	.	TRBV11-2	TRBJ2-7	TGTGCCAGCAGGCCCAGGGGCGGGGCTACCTACGAGCAGTACTTC	CASRPRGGATYEQYF
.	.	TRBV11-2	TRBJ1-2	TGTGCCAGCAGCTCGGGACGAGGTTATGGCTACACCTTC	CASSSGRGYGYTF
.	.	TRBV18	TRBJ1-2	TGTGCCAGCTCTATTGGCGGAGTCTATGGCTACACCTTC	CASSIGGVYGYTF
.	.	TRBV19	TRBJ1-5	TGTGCCAGTAGTATAAGGAGGGCGAATCAGCCCCAGCATTTT	CASSIRRANQPQHF
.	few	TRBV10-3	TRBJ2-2	TGTGCCATCACCAGGGACCAGAACACCGGGGAGCTGTTTTTT	CAITRDQNTGELFF
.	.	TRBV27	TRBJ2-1	TGTGCCAGCAGTTTATCGGGGACAAGGAGTGAGCAGTTCTTC	CASSLSGTRSEQFF
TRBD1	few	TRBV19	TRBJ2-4	TGTGCCAGTAGTTCCGGACAGGGGGCTGCCAAAAACATTCAGTACTTC	CASSSGQGAAKNIQYF
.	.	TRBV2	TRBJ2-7	TGTGCCAGCATCCTTGAACCCTACGAGCAGTACTTC	CASILEPYEQYF
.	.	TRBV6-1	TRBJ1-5	TGTGCCAGCAGTGAAGCCTCAGGGGCTCATCAGCCCCAGCATTTT	CASSEASGAHQPQHF
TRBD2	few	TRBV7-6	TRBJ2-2	TGTGCCAGCAGCTTTACTAGCGGTAACACCGGGGAGCTGTTTTTT	CASSFTSGNTGELFF
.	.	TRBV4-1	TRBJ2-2	TGCGCCAGCAGCCCCCAATCTACTACCACCGGGGAGCTGTTTTTT	CASSPQSTTTGELFF
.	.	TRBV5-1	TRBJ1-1	TGCGCCAGCAGCTTGGCCGTGAACACTGAAGCTTTCTTT	CASSLAVNTEAFF
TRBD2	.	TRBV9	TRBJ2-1	TGTGCCAGCAGCGTAGCGGGGGGTCTGGGGGTGGGTGAGCAGTTCTTC	CASSVAGGLGVGEQFF
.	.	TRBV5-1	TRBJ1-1	TGCGCCAGCAGCTTGGACGGGGGGACTGAAGCTTTCTTT	CASSLDGGTEAFF
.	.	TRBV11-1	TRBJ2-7	TGTGCCAGCAGCTTAGGAACAGGGACTCGCGAGCAGTACTTC	CASSLGTGTREQYF
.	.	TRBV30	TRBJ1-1	TGTGCCTGGGGACCAGCTTTCTTT	CAWGPAFF
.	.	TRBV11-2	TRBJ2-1	TGTGCCAGCAGCCCAGTGGATGAGCAGTTCTTC	CASSPVDEQFF
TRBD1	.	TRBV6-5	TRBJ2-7	TGTGCCAGCAGTCGTCCCGGGACAGAATCCTACGAGCAGTACTTC	CASSRPGTESYEQYF
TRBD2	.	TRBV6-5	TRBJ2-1	TGTGCCAGCCGCCTTAGCGGGAGGGCCTACAATGAGCAGTTCTTC	CASRLSGRAYNEQFF